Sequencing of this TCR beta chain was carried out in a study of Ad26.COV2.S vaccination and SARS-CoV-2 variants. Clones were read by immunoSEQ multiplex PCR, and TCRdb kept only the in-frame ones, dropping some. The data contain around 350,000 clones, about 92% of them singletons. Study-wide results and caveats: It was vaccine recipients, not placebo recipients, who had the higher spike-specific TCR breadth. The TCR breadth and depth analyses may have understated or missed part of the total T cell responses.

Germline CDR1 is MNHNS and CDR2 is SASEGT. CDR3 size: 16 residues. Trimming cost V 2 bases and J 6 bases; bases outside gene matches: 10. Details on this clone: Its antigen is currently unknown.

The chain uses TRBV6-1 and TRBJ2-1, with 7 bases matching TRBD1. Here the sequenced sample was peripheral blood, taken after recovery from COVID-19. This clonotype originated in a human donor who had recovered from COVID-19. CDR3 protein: CASSEKEGQSGNEQFF. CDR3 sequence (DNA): TGTGCCAGCAGTGAAAAAGAGGGACAGTCGGGCAATGAGCAGTTCTTC.